This TCR beta chain was profiled in a study of Graves' ophthalmopathy and Graves' hyperthyroidism. Study as a whole: The stable label applied to hyperthyroidism with no ophthalmopathy within 18 months of follow-up.

This clonotype was recorded at least ten times. Antigen: not known. Investigators amplified TCR beta CDR3 regions from RNA transcripts. A first-round RT-PCR used HTBI primers, followed by a second-round multiplex PCR. TCRdb analysed the multiplex PCR reads with MiXCR anew, one entry per CDR3 protein. The sample contains around 1.1 million distinct CDR3 sequences, 35% to 45% of which appear only once. Regarding the study as a whole: Blood also harbored most expanded thyroid clonotypes above 0.001 frequency.

The CDR3 spans 14 residues. Germline V lookup: CDR1 SGHTA, CDR2 FQGNSA. Deletions cut 5 bases from V and 3 bases from J, with 14 bases between. The sequencing sample was made of peripheral blood or thyroid tissue (not recorded which). The clonotype comes from an adult man with Graves' hyperthyroidism. The chain uses TRBV7-2 and TRBJ2-7; D gene ambiguous. CDR3 region: CASSAGPIDYEQYF. As DNA, the CDR3 is TGTGCCAGCAGCGCAGGACCGATCGACTACGAGCAGTACTTC.